One and the same sample provided the 9 T cell receptor beta chains below, sequenced in a study of beta chain features in type 1 diabetes. General observations from the study: Among all four CD4+ subsets, Type 1 diabetes patients had TCRB CDR3s that were moderately but significantly shorter.

Their cognate antigens are unknown. Reverse transcribing all isolated RNA meant expressed TCRB transcripts were sequenced. The repertoire was sequenced with immunoSEQ multiplex PCR; TCRdb's copy has only in-frame clones and lacks some. Of around 690,000 clones listed, roughly 12% are singletons. The specimen was naive CD4+ T cells from blood. Receptor source: a young man with type 1 diabetes.

The chain combines TRBV30 with TRBJ1-5; no clear D gene. Between the trimmed V and J ends, which lost 2 bases and 9 bases, there was a span of 14 bases. The CDR3 length is 13 residues. Germline CDR1 GTSNPN, CDR2 SVGIG (reference sequence). In DNA form, the CDR3 reads TGTGCCTGGAGTCCCCCCGGTCCGGGGCCCCAGCATTTT. Its translation is CAWSPPGPGPQHF.

The genes are TRBV11-2 and TRBJ1-6; D is unclear. There are 15 residues in the CDR3. Trimming removed 4 bases at V and 8 bases at J, with 15 bases between. Germline V gene sequence: CDR1 SGHAT, CDR2 FQNNGV. CDR3 sequence (DNA): TGTGCCAGCAGCTCGAGGGAGATTGGATATTCACCCCTCCACTTT. Its protein product is CASSSREIGYSPLHF.

The J gene is TRBJ2-1, the V gene TRBV29-1, with TRBD2 matching 12 bases. The junction had 4 bases not matched to a gene; V was cut back by 8 bases and J by 2 bases. The CDR3 extends over 14 amino acids. In germline, CDR1 is SQVTM, CDR2 ANQGSEA. CDR3 bases: TGCAGCTCCTGGACTAGCGGGGCCTACAATGAGCAGTTCTTC. Amino acid sequence: CSSWTSGAYNEQFF.

The sample holds a few counts of this clone. This rearrangement joins TRBV7-6 to TRBJ2-5; 7 nucleotides agree with TRBD1. Germline values: CDR1 SGHVS, CDR2 FNYEAQ. Trimming removed 5 bases from V and 5 bases from J; junction bases left unmatched: 8. This CDR3 is built from 14 residues. The chain's CDR3 is CASSPPDREETQYF. For the CDR3, the DNA is TGTGCCAGCAGCCCCCCCGACAGGGAGGAGACCCAGTACTTC.

This chain uses TRBV29-1 with TRBJ2-7; TRBD1 aligns across 7 bases. The CDR3 is 11 residues long. The germline CDR1 and CDR2 sequences are SQVTM and ANQGSEA. CDR3 in amino acids: CAVGTANLEYF. In nucleotides, the CDR3 is TGCGCTGTGGGGACAGCAAACCTTGAGTACTTC.

The J gene is TRBJ2-7, the V gene TRBV29-1, with D possibly matching TRBD1 (6 bases). Germline values: CDR1 SQVTM, CDR2 ANQGSEA. The CDR3 contains 13 residues. With 4 bases removed from V and 3 bases from J, the gap between germline ends came to 13 bases. CDR3 DNA: TGCAGCGTTGGGACAGTACTAAACTACGAGCAGTACTTC. It is translated as CSVGTVLNYEQYF.

A few counts support this clone. The chain has TRBV18 and TRBJ2-7, with a weak D call TRBD1 (5 bases). Trimming cost V 3 bases and J 0 bases, with 12 bases left between them. Per germline, CDR1 KGHSH and CDR2 LQKENI. This CDR3 has 15 amino acids. CDR3 amino acids: CASSPTETSSYEQYF. The CDR3 DNA follows: TGTGCCAGCTCACCGACAGAAACGAGCTCCTACGAGCAGTACTTC. Full variable domain (rest looked up from reference TRBV18 and TRBJ2-7): NAGVMQNPRHLVRRRGQEARLRCSPMKGHSHVYWYRQLPEEGLKFMVYLQKENIIDESGMPKERFSAEFPKEGPSILRIQQVVRGDSAAYFCASSPTETSSYEQYFGPGTRLTVT.

J is TRBJ2-3 and V is TRBV9; 9 bases match TRBD1. Germline assignment: CDR1 SGDLS and CDR2 YYNGEE. The CDR3 loop spans 15 amino acids. V was pared by 0 bases and J by 6 bases, with 5 bases of the junction left unmatched. The CDR3 DNA follows: TGTGCCAGCAGCGTAGGGACAGGGGTGAGCGATACGCAGTATTTT. Translated: CASSVGTGVSDTQYF. Filled out from reference TRBV9 and TRBJ2-3, the complete variable domain reads DSGVTQTPKHLITATGQRVTLRCSPRSGDLSVYWYQQSLDQGLQFLIQYYNGEERAKGNILERFSAQQFPDLHSELNLSSLELGDSALYFCASSVGTGVSDTQYFGPGTRLTVL.

This chain joins TRBV7-2 and TRBJ1-5, with D uncertain. V was trimmed by 1 base and J by 10 bases, leaving 8 bases between them. CDR1 and CDR2 from the germline V gene are SGHTA and FQGNSA. This CDR3 region has 12 residues. In DNA form, the CDR3 reads TGTGCCAGCAGCTTAGACGTGGAACCCCAGCATTTT. It codes for CASSLDVEPQHF.